This TCR beta chain was recorded in a study of cytomegalovirus exposure and HLA in healthy donors. The PCR had 60 Vbeta and 13 Jbeta primers. Profiling relied on immunoSEQ multiplex PCR, and the TCRdb table lists in-frame clones only, not all of them. The sample includes fewer than 75,000 clones, roughly 70% of them seen just once. This clone has only a few counts. This CDR3 is 13 amino acids long. The germline V gene encodes CDR1 SNHLY and CDR2 FYNNEI. J was trimmed by 6 bases and V by 6 bases; bases with no gene match: 3. The chain recombines TRBV2 with TRBJ1-5; 9 positions agree with TRBD1. The specimen sequenced was PBMCs. This receptor was taken from a man in his 70s in good health and CMV-seronegative. CDR3 region: CASRGQGGQPQHF. In DNA, the CDR3 is TGTGCCAGCAGGGGACAGGGCGGTCAGCCCCAGCATTTT.